A selection of T cell receptor beta chains follows, all from one sample in a study of CD8 T cells in ankylosing spondylitis. Each CDR3 protein gets one entry after TCRdb re-called the 5' RACE reads with MiXCR. This sample has about 330,000 distinct CDR3 sequences, with under 8.5% found just once. Sequenced sample: blood, either unsorted or a sorted T cell fraction (not recorded which). These receptors originate from a male donor with ankylosing spondylitis. Each CDR3 is given with its conserved first and last residue. The D gene is left open where the match is weak. Only part of the rows carry a size: once, few, many, or a class if the clone is expanded.

TRBV20-1,TRBD1,TRBJ2-7,-,CSARTGGKDEQYF,TGCAGTGCTAGGACAGGGGGAAAGGACGAGCAGTACTTC
TRBV5-1,TRBD2,TRBJ2-7,-,CASSLDGEGYEQYF,TGCGCCAGCAGCTTGGACGGGGAGGGCTACGAGCAGTACTTC
TRBV7-9,-,TRBJ2-1,few,CASSLAQFF,TGTGCCAGCAGCTTAGCTCAGTTCTTC
TRBV6-1,-,TRBJ2-7,-,CASSEGLAVYEQYF,TGTGCCAGCAGTGAAGGTTTGGCAGTCTACGAGCAGTACTTC
TRBV7-2,-,TRBJ2-2,-,CASSPQGGREFGELFF,TGTGCCAGCAGCCCCCAGGGGGGTCGGGAATTCGGGGAGCTGTTTTTT
TRBV28,-,TRBJ1-2,few,CASGPWPSAANYGYTF,TGTGCCAGCGGACCCTGGCCGTCGGCAGCTAACTATGGCTACACCTTC
TRBV4-1,-,TRBJ1-1,many,CASSPPVGASTEAFF,TGCGCCAGCAGCCCCCCGGTCGGGGCGAGCACTGAAGCTTTCTTT
TRBV20-1,-,TRBJ2-5,-,CSARRGEETQYF,TGCAGTGCTAGAAGGGGGGAAGAGACCCAGTACTTC
TRBV29-1,TRBD2,TRBJ2-3,few,CSVDAGGVDTQYF,TGCAGCGTAGACGCGGGAGGGGTAGATACGCAGTATTTT
TRBV21-1,-,TRBJ1-2,-,CASSKWPYPRRANYGYTF,TGTGCCAGCAGCAAATGGCCATACCCTCGTAGGGCTAACTATGGCTACACCTTC
TRBV28,-,TRBJ2-2,few,CASQGPNTGELFF,TGTGCCAGCCAGGGGCCGAACACCGGGGAGCTGTTTTTT
TRBV29-1,-,TRBJ1-2,many,CSVMDPKGYTF,TGCAGCGTTATGGACCCAAAAGGCTACACCTTC
TRBV6-4,-,TRBJ1-5,few,CASSIQENQPQHF,TGTGCCAGCAGCATACAGGAGAATCAGCCCCAGCATTTT
TRBV4-2,TRBD1,TRBJ1-4,many,CASSQDIGTGANEKLFF,TGTGCCAGCAGCCAAGATATTGGGACAGGCGCTAATGAAAAACTGTTTTTT
TRBV15,TRBD1,TRBJ1-2,many,CATSRVGQGYGYTF,TGTGCCACCAGCAGAGTGGGACAGGGCTATGGCTACACCTTC
TRBV27,-,TRBJ2-7,-,CASSSVGGEYYEQYF,TGTGCCAGCAGTTCCGTAGGGGGAGAGTACTACGAGCAGTACTTC
TRBV5-1,-,TRBJ2-5,many,CASSQIHGVETQYF,TGCGCCAGCAGCCAGATCCACGGGGTGGAGACCCAGTACTTC
TRBV12-3/TRBV12-4,-,TRBJ1-5,few,CASSSFRNQPQHF,TGTGCCAGCAGTTCTTTCCGCAATCAGCCCCAGCATTTT
TRBV27,-,TRBJ2-1,-,CASSFNSFSNEQFF,TGTGCCAGCAGTTTCAATTCCTTCTCCAATGAGCAGTTCTTC
TRBV11-2,-,TRBJ2-1,few,CASSSTLGAGVRYEQFF,-
TRBV7-7,-,TRBJ2-3,-,CASSPGVGTDTQYF,TGTGCTAGCAGCCCAGGGGTGGGCACAGATACGCAGTATTTT
TRBV28,-,TRBJ2-7,-,CASSSPRDPEGYEQYF,TGTGCCAGCAGTTCCCCTCGGGACCCCGAGGGTTACGAGCAGTACTTC
TRBV5-1,TRBD2,TRBJ2-7,few,CASSWTSGVYEQYF,TGCGCCAGCAGCTGGACTAGCGGGGTCTACGAGCAGTACTTC
TRBV20-1,-,TRBJ2-3,-,CSAGDWDTQYF,TGCAGTGCAGGGGACTGGGATACGCAGTATTTT
TRBV19,-,TRBJ2-1,few,CASSIPALKGLVGYNEQFF,TGTGCCAGTAGTATACCGGCCCTCAAGGGGCTCGTGGGCTACAATGAGCAGTTCTTC
TRBV2,-,TRBJ2-7,few,CASRGSPEEYF,TGTGCCAGCCGTGGCAGTCCTGAGGAGTACTTC
TRBV20-1,TRBD1,TRBJ2-1,few,CSAREVDRGVLEQFF,TGCAGTGCTAGAGAGGTCGACAGGGGTGTTCTCGAGCAGTTCTTC
TRBV9,-,TRBJ2-5,-,CASSAGPHGETQYF,TGTGCCAGCAGCGCCGGACCCCACGGAGAGACCCAGTACTTC
TRBV5-5,TRBD2,TRBJ2-1,-,CASSLASGRPSSYNEQFF,TGTGCCAGCAGCTTGGCCAGCGGGAGGCCGAGCTCCTACAATGAGCAGTTCTTC
TRBV20-1,TRBD2,TRBJ2-1,-,CSARGRGLAGSSYNEQFF,TGCAGTGCTAGAGGGAGGGGACTAGCGGGGTCCTCCTACAATGAGCAGTTCTTC
TRBV10-3,-,TRBJ2-1,few,CAISEFTNEQFF,TGTGCCATCAGTGAGTTCACGAATGAGCAGTTCTTC
TRBV29-1,-,TRBJ1-1,-,CSVGQREDTEAFF,TGCAGCGTTGGGCAGAGGGAGGACACTGAAGCTTTCTTT
TRBV4-3,-,TRBJ2-1,few,CASSQNQGYGEQFF,TGCGCCAGCAGCCAAAATCAGGGCTACGGTGAGCAGTTCTTC
TRBV29-1,TRBD2,TRBJ2-5,-,CSVEGWLAGVGETQYF,TGCAGCGTTGAGGGGTGGCTAGCGGGAGTAGGAGAGACCCAGTACTTC
TRBV12-5,-,TRBJ2-6,-,CASGFGSPPTSGANVLTF,TGTGCTAGTGGTTTCGGAAGTCCCCCCACCTCTGGGGCCAACGTCCTGACTTTC
TRBV2,-,TRBJ1-2,few,CASTGAGYTF,TGTGCCAGCACGGGTGCTGGCTACACCTTC
TRBV5-1,-,TRBJ2-5,-,CASSLGWEETQYF,TGCGCCAGCAGCTTGGGGTGGGAAGAGACCCAGTACTTC
TRBV5-5,-,TRBJ2-1,-,CASSLVGSSSYNEQFF,TGTGCCAGCAGCTTGGTCGGGTCCAGCTCCTACAATGAGCAGTTCTTC
TRBV27,-,TRBJ1-5,many,CASRPVGDQPQHF,TGTGCCAGCAGACCAGTAGGGGATCAGCCCCAGCATTTT
TRBV28,-,TRBJ2-5,-,CASREPGVTQYF,TGTGCCAGCAGGGAACCGGGGGTGACCCAGTACTTC
TRBV30,-,TRBJ1-5,-,CAWSVIGNQPQHF,TGTGCCTGGAGTGTAATCGGCAATCAGCCCCAGCATTTT
TRBV28,TRBD1,TRBJ1-3,-,CASSLLDRGHTIYF,TGTGCCAGCAGCCTTCTGGACAGGGGGCACACCATATATTTT
TRBV20-1,-,TRBJ1-3,many,CSAHGRDSGNTIYF,TGCAGTGCCCACGGACGGGACTCTGGAAACACCATATATTTT
TRBV12-3/TRBV12-4,-,TRBJ1-5,few,CASSLGPQGGNQPQHF,TGTGCCAGCAGTTTAGGTCCCCAGGGTGGCAATCAGCCCCAGCATTTT
TRBV13,-,TRBJ2-3,many,CASSPRDGTDTQYF,TGTGCCAGCAGCCCGAGGGACGGCACAGATACGCAGTATTTT
TRBV11-2,-,TRBJ2-1,many,CASSRDSMVSSYNEQFF,TGTGCCAGCAGCCGGGACTCCATGGTAAGCTCCTACAATGAGCAGTTCTTC
TRBV6-2/TRBV6-3,-,TRBJ2-7,many,CASSGEWYEQYF,TGTGCCAGCAGTGGGGAGTGGTACGAGCAGTACTTC
TRBV6-2/TRBV6-3,-,TRBJ2-7,-,CASSAGHGGEQYF,TGTGCCAGCAGTGCGGGACATGGAGGCGAGCAGTACTTC
TRBV6-1,-,TRBJ1-1,-,CASKRRSGGMNTEAFF,TGTGCCAGCAAGAGAAGATCTGGGGGGATGAACACTGAAGCTTTCTTT
TRBV6-2/TRBV6-3,-,TRBJ2-2,few,CASSRADGPGELFF,TGTGCCAGCAGTAGGGCCGATGGCCCGGGGGAGCTGTTTTTT
TRBV27,TRBD2,TRBJ2-1,-,CASSLFGLAGGAVEQFF,TGTGCCAGCAGTTTATTCGGACTAGCGGGGGGGGCGGTAGAGCAGTTCTTC
TRBV29-1,TRBD2,TRBJ2-1,-,CSATSGWVNEQFF,TGCAGCGCGACTAGCGGGTGGGTCAATGAGCAGTTCTTC
TRBV20-1,-,TRBJ2-3,-,CSARERGVDTQYF,TGCAGTGCTAGAGAGAGGGGGGTAGATACGCAGTATTTT
TRBV28,-,TRBJ2-5,-,CASSSAGPREETQYF,TGTGCCAGCAGTTCAGCAGGGCCACGGGAAGAGACCCAGTACTTC
TRBV20-1,-,TRBJ2-5,-,CSAIDAVNEVTNPGLETTQYF,TGCAGTGCTATAGATGCGGTAAACGAAGTAACGAACCCCGGGCTAGAAACCACCCAGTACTTC
TRBV10-3,-,TRBJ2-3,few,CAIQATASTDTQYF,TGTGCCATCCAAGCGACTGCTAGCACAGATACGCAGTATTTT
TRBV2,TRBD1,TRBJ2-4,few,CASREDRGNIQYF,TGTGCCAGCAGAGAGGACAGGGGAAACATTCAGTACTTC
TRBV20-1,TRBD1,TRBJ2-7,-,CSARGDRGIFYEQYF,TGCAGTGCTAGAGGGGACAGGGGAATCTTCTACGAGCAGTACTTC